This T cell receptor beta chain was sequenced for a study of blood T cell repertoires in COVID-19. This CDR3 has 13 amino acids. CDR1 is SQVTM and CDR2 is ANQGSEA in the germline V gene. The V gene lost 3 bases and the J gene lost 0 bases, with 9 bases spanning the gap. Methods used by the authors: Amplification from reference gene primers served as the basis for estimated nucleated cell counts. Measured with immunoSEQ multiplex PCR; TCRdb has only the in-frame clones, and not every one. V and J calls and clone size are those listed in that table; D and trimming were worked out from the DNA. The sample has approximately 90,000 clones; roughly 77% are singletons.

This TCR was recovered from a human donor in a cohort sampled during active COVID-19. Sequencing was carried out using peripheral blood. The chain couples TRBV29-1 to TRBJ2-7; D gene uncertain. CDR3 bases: TGCAGCGTTGAGGCGGCTAGCTCCTACGAGCAGTACTTC. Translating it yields CSVEAASSYEQYF.